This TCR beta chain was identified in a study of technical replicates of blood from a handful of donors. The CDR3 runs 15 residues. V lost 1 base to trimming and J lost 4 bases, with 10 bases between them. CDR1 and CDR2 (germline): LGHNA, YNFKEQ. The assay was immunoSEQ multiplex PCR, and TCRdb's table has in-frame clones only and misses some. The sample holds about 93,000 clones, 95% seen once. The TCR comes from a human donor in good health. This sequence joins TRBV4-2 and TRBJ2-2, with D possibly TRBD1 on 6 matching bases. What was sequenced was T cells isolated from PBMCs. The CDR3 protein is CASSQGLQGTGELFF. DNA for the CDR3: TGTGCCAGCAGCCAAGGTCTACAGGGCACCGGGGAGCTGTTTTTT.